Below, one T cell receptor beta chain is given with its context. The source of the sample is a study of cytotoxic CD8 clonotypes in ibrutinib-treated CLL. Turning to the study itself: Patient counts were 11 relapsed/refractory, over 14 treatment-naive and some 17 IGHV unmutated.

Data came from immunoSEQ multiplex PCR; TCRdb stores just in-frame clones and leaves some out. The profile shows over 200,000 clones, about four fifths of them singletons. The V segment lost 0 bases and the J segment 7 bases; nucleotides outside the gene matches: 2. The V gene's germline CDR1 is PRHDT and CDR2 FYEKMQ (reference sequence). This CDR3 has 14 amino acids. The chain employs TRBV13 and TRBJ2-3, with TRBD2 identical over 9 bases. The source of this sequence is a human donor with chronic lymphocytic leukemia. Material: PBMCs, obtained after 12 months of ibrutinib treatment. The CDR3 bases are TGTGCCAGCAGCTTAGGACTAGCGGGTTATACGCAGTATTTT. Its translation is CASSLGLAGYTQYF.